These T cell receptor beta chains were read from a single sample in a study of blood T cell repertoires in COVID-19. Produced via immunoSEQ multiplex PCR; TCRdb's table is partial and in-frame only. This table has 450,000 to 500,000 clones, 75% to 90% appearing once. The sample taken for sequencing was peripheral blood. Receptor source: a human donor in a cohort sampled during active COVID-19. Each CDR3 is given with its conserved first and last residue. The order of the fields is V gene, D gene, J gene, clone size, CDR3 DNA, CDR3 protein. D genes are given only for firm matches. Clone size is stated in some rows and not others, as once, few, many or a class when expanded.

>TRBV19|NA|TRBJ1-1|few
TGTGCCAGTAGTATACAGGGGCCGAACACTGAAGCTTTCTTT
CASSIQGPNTEAFF
>TRBV5-5|TRBD2|TRBJ2-1|NA
TGTGCCAGCAGCCCCCGTTCGGGTTTACTAGCGGGGGAGCAGTTCTTC
CASSPRSGLLAGEQFF
>TRBV12-3/TRBV12-4|NA|TRBJ1-1|NA
TGTGCCAGCAGCCCCCTCAGGAACACTGAAGCTTTCTTT
CASSPLRNTEAFF
>TRBV6-2/TRBV6-3|TRBD1|TRBJ2-5|few
TGTGCCAGCAGCGACGGACAGGGGTCATTGCGAGAGACCCAGTACTTC
CASSDGQGSLRETQYF
>TRBV6-5|TRBD1|TRBJ2-7|NA
TGTGCCAGCAGCCCCGGGACAGGTCCCTACGAGCAGTACTTC
CASSPGTGPYEQYF
>TRBV9|TRBD1|TRBJ2-7|NA
TGTGCCAGCAGCGTAGACCTGACAGGGGGCGACGAGCAGTACTTC
CASSVDLTGGDEQYF
>TRBV5-1|NA|TRBJ1-4|NA
TGCGCCAGCAGCTTGGTCCGGAATGGAGGTGAAAAACTGTTTTTT
CASSLVRNGGEKLFF
>TRBV7-3|NA|TRBJ2-3|NA
TGTGCCAGCAGCTTAACCTCCTTTCGCACAGATACGCAGTATTTT
CASSLTSFRTDTQYF
>TRBV5-1|TRBD1|TRBJ2-3|NA
TGCGCCAGCAGCTTGATTGGACAGGGGGCCACAGATACGCAGTATTTT
CASSLIGQGATDTQYF
>TRBV5-1|NA|TRBJ1-2|NA
TGCGCCAGCAGCTTGGGGTCGTCCAGGGGCTTTGGCTACACCTTC
CASSLGSSRGFGYTF
>TRBV29-1|TRBD2|TRBJ2-3|NA
TGCAGCGTTGATGAGCGGGATCCCTCTAGCACAGATACGCAGTATTTT
CSVDERDPSSTDTQYF
>TRBV30|TRBD1|TRBJ2-7|once
TGTGCCTGGAGTGTAGGTGGGACAGGCCCCGAGCAGTACTTC
CAWSVGGTGPEQYF
>TRBV7-3|TRBD2|TRBJ2-1|NA
TGTGCCAGCAGCCCGAATACCGGGACTACCGCTCCTGAGCAGTTCTTC
CASSPNTGTTAPEQFF
>TRBV5-1|NA|TRBJ1-2|NA
TGCGCCAGCAGCTTGAGTGCAGGGAAGGATGGCTACACCTTC
CASSLSAGKDGYTF
>TRBV6-5|NA|TRBJ2-3|NA
TGTGCCAGCAGTTACCAGCAGGCCAGGTCGGATACGCAGTATTTT
CASSYQQARSDTQYF
>TRBV11-2|NA|TRBJ2-6|NA
TGTGCCAGCAGCGTGACAGGTAGTGACTCTGGGGCCAACGTCCTGACTTTC
CASSVTGSDSGANVLTF
>TRBV28|TRBD2|TRBJ2-2|NA
TGTGCCAGCAGAACGGGGGGACTTACGAACACCGGGGAGCTGTTTTTT
CASRTGGLTNTGELFF
>TRBV25-1|TRBD1|TRBJ2-7|NA
TGTGCCAGCAGTGAAGAGGCCCCCGGGACAGCCATCTACGAGCAGTACTTC
CASSEEAPGTAIYEQYF
>TRBV6-2/TRBV6-3|NA|TRBJ2-7|NA
TGTGCCAGCAGTTACGTTCTAGCGCGATCCTACGAGCAGTACTTC
CASSYVLARSYEQYF
>TRBV2|NA|TRBJ2-1|NA
TGTGCCAGCACAGGACTCTCCAGCAATGAGCAGTTCTTC
CASTGLSSNEQFF
>TRBV4-2|NA|TRBJ2-1|NA
TGTGCCAGCAGCCTAAGCCCACTAGCAGCTGATGAGCAGTTCTTC
CASSLSPLAADEQFF
>TRBV9|NA|TRBJ2-1|NA
TGTGCCAGCAGCGTATGGCAGGAGGTAAACAATGAGCAGTTCTTC
CASSVWQEVNNEQFF
>TRBV12-5|NA|TRBJ2-5|few
TGTGCTAGTGGTTTAGCACCCCGGTATTGCGAGACCCAGTACTTC
CASGLAPRYCETQYF
>TRBV11-2|NA|TRBJ1-1|NA
TGTGCCAGCAGCTTTGGAGGGGTCACAATGAACACTGAAGCTTTCTTT
CASSFGGVTMNTEAFF
>TRBV30|NA|TRBJ2-7|few
TGTGCCTGGGTTAGTAGCTCCTACGAGCAGTACTTC
CAWVSSSYEQYF
>TRBV5-1|TRBD1|TRBJ2-3|NA
TGCGCCAGCAGCCCCCGGGGACAGGGGTTTCAAGATACGCAGTATTTT
CASSPRGQGFQDTQYF
>TRBV19|NA|TRBJ1-2|NA
TGTGCCAGTAGTACCCGAGACTATGGCTACACCTTC
CASSTRDYGYTF
>TRBV29-1|NA|TRBJ1-2|NA
TGCAGCGTTGTCAGACAGGAATACGGCAACTATGGCTACACCTTC
CSVVRQEYGNYGYTF
>TRBV19|TRBD2|TRBJ2-7|NA
TGTGCCAGTAGTACCTACGGGACTAGCGGCGTCGAGCAGTACTTC
CASSTYGTSGVEQYF
>TRBV7-6|TRBD2|TRBJ2-3|NA
TGTGCCAGCAGCTTAGACAATGCCGCGGGAGGACTCGGGACGCAGTATTTT
CASSLDNAAGGLGTQYF
>TRBV4-2|NA|TRBJ2-5|NA
TGTGCCAGCAGCCAAGAGTCAAAGCGGGAAGAGACCCAGTACTTC
CASSQESKREETQYF
>TRBV9|NA|TRBJ2-5|NA
TGTGCCAGCAGCGTAGGGGTTACGAGGGAGACCCAGTACTTC
CASSVGVTRETQYF
>TRBV5-1|TRBD2|TRBJ2-2|NA
TGCGCCAGCAGCATAGTAGCGGGAGGGCCCGGGGAGCTGTTTTTT
CASSIVAGGPGELFF
>TRBV11-2|NA|TRBJ2-3|NA
TGTGCCAGCAGCTTATACTTCGACATCACCACAGATACGCAGTATTTT
CASSLYFDITTDTQYF
>TRBV6-5|TRBD2|TRBJ2-7|NA
TGTGCCAGCAGTCCGCCTCTTGCGGGAGCCTACGAGCAGTACTTC
CASSPPLAGAYEQYF
>TRBV11-3|NA|TRBJ1-1|NA
TGTGCCAGCAGTCTTACACCGAACACTGAAGCTTTCTTT
CASSLTPNTEAFF
>TRBV7-9|NA|TRBJ2-7|NA
TGTGCCAGCAGCCATCGGCGACTCGCGGAAGACTACGAGCAGTACTTC
CASSHRRLAEDYEQYF
>TRBV11-2|TRBD2|TRBJ2-5|few
TGTGCCAGCAGCTTTAGCGGGAGAAAAGAGACCCAGTACTTC
CASSFSGRKETQYF
>TRBV7-7|NA|TRBJ2-5|NA
TGTGCTAGCAGCTTAGAATGGAGTCCGGGAAGGCAAGAGACCCAGTACTTC
CASSLEWSPGRQETQYF
>TRBV14|TRBD1|TRBJ1-2|NA
TGTGCCAGCAGCTACAGGGGCTTTACCGATGGCTACACCTTC
CASSYRGFTDGYTF
>TRBV30|TRBD2|TRBJ2-7|NA
TGTGCCTGGAGTGACGGAGGACTAGCGTTCTACGAGCAGTACTTC
CAWSDGGLAFYEQYF
>TRBV24-1|TRBD1|TRBJ2-7|NA
TGTGCCACCAGTGGGGGACAGTTCTACGAGCAGTACTTC
CATSGGQFYEQYF